The 19 T cell receptor beta chains below all came from one sample that was sequenced in a study of T cell responses to AZD1222 COVID-19 vaccine. Generated by immunoSEQ multiplex PCR, the TCRdb table keeps only in-frame clones and is missing some. The table records approximately 140,000 clones, 85% to 95% of them present only once. The material was peripheral blood, obtained on day 0 of MenACWY control vaccination. These receptors all stem from an adult in good health.

The CDR3 DNA is TGTGCCAGCAGCGGCGGACTTTACAATGAGCAGTTCTTC. Encoded protein: CASSGGLYNEQFF. The gene calls are TRBV5-6 and TRBJ2-1, with a possible D match to TRBD2 (5 bases). Trimming took off 4 bases at V and 4 bases at J, with 9 bases between the two ends. The germline CDR1 and CDR2 sequences are SGHDT and YYEEEE. The CDR3 has 13 amino acids. The variable domain in full, with the rest retrieved from reference TRBV5-6 and TRBJ2-1, is DAGVTQSPTHLIKTRGQQVTLRCSPKSGHDTVSWYQQALGQGPQFIFQYYEEEERQRGNFPDRFSGHQFPNYSSELNVNALLLGDSALYLCASSGGLYNEQFFGPGTRLTVL.

The genes are TRBV19 and TRBJ2-2; 7 bases align to TRBD1. CDR1 is LNHDA and CDR2 is SQIVND in the germline V gene (reference sequence). The V and J ends lost 3 bases and 6 bases, in that order; junction bases with no gene match: 7. The CDR3 is 15 amino acids. In DNA form, the CDR3 reads TGTGCCAGTAGTATTACAGGGGTATGGTCCGGGGAGCTGTTTTTT. Translating gives CASSITGVWSGELFF.

The chain combines TRBV3-1 (or the pseudogene TRBV3-2) with TRBJ2-3; TRBD2 matches 7 bases. V lost 8 bases to trimming and J lost 1 base; unmatched junction nucleotides: 0. CDR1 is LGHDT, CDR2 YNNKEL, per germline (reference sequence). This CDR3 is 12 amino acids long. CDR3 protein: CASGGGTDTQYF. The CDR3 nucleotides are TGTGCCAGCGGGGGGGGCACAGATACGCAGTATTTT.

The chain uses TRBV6-5 and TRBJ1-2; D is possibly TRBD1 (6 bases). V dropped 8 bases and J dropped 0 bases, with 13 bases sitting between them. Germline CDR1 MNHEY, CDR2 SVGAGI. This CDR3 has 14 amino acids. The CDR3 protein is CASGGAPSNYGYTF. Written as DNA, the CDR3 is TGTGCCAGCGGGGGGGCACCCTCTAACTATGGCTACACCTTC.

The CDR3 spells CASRRGPSSGNTIYF. The CDR3 DNA reads TGTGCCAGCAGGCGAGGACCGTCCTCTGGAAACACCATATATTTT. The chain has TRBV6-5 and TRBJ1-3; D is unclear. CDR3 length equals 15 residues. V was shortened by 6 bases and J by 0 bases, with 12 bases between the two germline ends. CDR1 is MNHEY and CDR2 is SVGAGI in the germline V gene.

The J gene is TRBJ2-3, the V gene TRBV11-2; D possibly corresponds to TRBD2 (6 bases). The CDR3 extends over 17 amino acids. Germline V CDR1 and CDR2: SGHAT, FQNNGV. The V end was cut by 7 bases, the J end by 0 bases, with 20 bases between. The chain's CDR3 is CASIETRGLRSTDTQYF. The CDR3 DNA sequence: TGTGCCAGCATCGAAACCCGGGGACTCCGAAGCACAGATACGCAGTATTTT.

The chain joins TRBV19 to TRBJ1-4, with 7 bases fitting TRBD1. Germline V gene lookup returns CDR1 LNHDA and CDR2 SQIVND (reference sequence). The CDR3 sequence is 15 residues long. Losses at the gene ends were 6 bases for V and 8 bases for J; bases not matched to a gene: 12. The CDR3 loop reads CASRLQGQGDEKLFF. CDR3 in DNA: TGTGCCAGTAGGCTACAGGGCCAGGGGGACGAAAAACTGTTTTTT.

This clone was counted a few times. The chain is built from TRBV3-1 (or the pseudogene TRBV3-2) and TRBJ2-5, with D perhaps matching TRBD2 (6 bases). The V and J ends lost 10 bases and 3 bases respectively, with 18 bases between them. This CDR3 is built from 14 residues. Germline assignment: CDR1 LGHDT and CDR2 YNNKEL (reference sequence). CDR3 in DNA: TGTGCCACCTATGACGGGGGTCTCAAAGAGACCCAGTACTTC. This encodes CATYDGGLKETQYF.

This rearrangement joins TRBV5-6 to TRBJ1-6, with a possible D match to TRBD1 (6 bases). Per germline, CDR1 SGHDT and CDR2 YYEEEE. This CDR3 region has 16 residues. Trimming pared 3 bases from V and 0 bases from J, leaving 10 bases between. CDR3 residues: CASSSQGSSYNSPLHF. The CDR3 DNA is TGTGCCAGCAGCTCACAGGGCAGCTCCTATAATTCACCCCTCCACTTT.

The chain recombines TRBV6-5 with TRBJ1-1, with D possibly TRBD1 on 5 matching bases. The CDR3 consists of 14 residues. The V and J ends lost 4 bases and 4 bases respectively, with 13 bases between them. CDR1 is MNHEY and CDR2 is SVGAGI in the germline V gene. The CDR3 sequence is CASSSGGVITEAFF. The CDR3, as DNA: TGTGCCAGCAGTTCGGGAGGGGTAATCACTGAAGCTTTCTTT.

Here the CDR3 reads CASSPEKGADYGYTF. The CDR3 DNA sequence: TGTGCCAGCTCACCAGAGAAGGGGGCGGACTATGGCTACACCTTC. The chain couples TRBV18 to TRBJ1-2; 7 positions match TRBD1. The J segment lost 3 bases and the V segment lost 2 bases, leaving 6 bases of the junction unmatched. Germline loops: CDR1 KGHSH, CDR2 LQKENI. The CDR3 spans 15 residues. Complete variable domain (other parts from reference TRBV18 and TRBJ1-2): NAGVMQNPRHLVRRRGQEARLRCSPMKGHSHVYWYRQLPEEGLKFMVYLQKENIIDESGMPKERFSAEFPKEGPSILRIQQVVRGDSAAYFCASSPEKGADYGYTFGSGTRLTVV.

V gene TRBV2 combines with J gene TRBJ1-3; 8 bases line up with TRBD1. The germline V gene has CDR1 SNHLY and CDR2 FYNNEI. Losses at the gene ends were 5 bases for V and 0 bases for J; bases not matched to a gene: 6. The CDR3 is made up of 16 amino acids. As DNA, the CDR3 is TGTGCCAGCAGTTCCCGGGACAGGAACTCTGGAAACACCATATATTTT. This codes for CASSSRDRNSGNTIYF.

V is TRBV7-9 and J is TRBJ1-5; tentative D call: TRBD1 (5 bases). Trimming left V 5 bases short and J 3 bases short, with 8 bases between. Germline CDR1 SEHNR, CDR2 FQNEAQ (reference sequence). The CDR3 sequence is 13 residues long. CDR3 sequence: CASSLGHNQPQHF. The CDR3 DNA sequence: TGTGCCAGCAGCCTCGGACACAATCAGCCCCAGCATTTT.

The chain has TRBV30 and TRBJ2-3; 7 nucleotides align to TRBD2. V shed 5 bases and J 5 bases; nucleotides not matched to a gene: 7. CDR1 is GTSNPN and CDR2 is SVGIG in the germline V gene (reference sequence). This CDR3 has 13 residues. Written as DNA, the CDR3 is TGTGCCTGGGGGAGCGGGGCGGGAGATACGCAGTATTTT. The encoded protein is CAWGSGAGDTQYF.

V usage is TRBV30 and J usage is TRBJ1-5; TRBD1 matches 7 bases. Trimming at V came to 5 bases and at J to 3 bases, leaving 7 bases not matched to a gene. The CDR3 runs 14 residues. Looked up from germline, CDR1 is GTSNPN and CDR2 is SVGIG (reference sequence). CDR3 DNA sequence: TGTGCCTGGGGGGGACAGCGGTACAATCAGCCCCAGCATTTT. Protein product: CAWGGQRYNQPQHF.

The chain is built from TRBV18 and TRBJ2-7, with D perhaps matching TRBD1 or TRBD2 (5 bases each). The CDR3 is 13 amino acids. V was cut by 3 bases and J by 3 bases, with 9 bases left in between. The germline CDR1 and CDR2 sequences are KGHSH and LQKENI. The CDR3 region has the DNA TGTGCCAGCTCACCGGGACGGAACTACGAGCAGTACTTC. This gives the protein CASSPGRNYEQYF. Full variable domain (remainder filled in from reference TRBV18 and TRBJ2-7): NAGVMQNPRHLVRRRGQEARLRCSPMKGHSHVYWYRQLPEEGLKFMVYLQKENIIDESGMPKERFSAEFPKEGPSILRIQQVVRGDSAAYFCASSPGRNYEQYFGPGTRLTVT.

This rearrangement joins TRBV6-5 to TRBJ2-2, with D unresolved. Germline V gene lookup returns CDR1 MNHEY and CDR2 SVGAGI. Trimming removed 5 bases at V and 2 bases at J, with 9 bases between. The length of the CDR3 is 14 residues. Written as DNA, the CDR3 is TGTGCCAGCAGTCAGGAGCGAAACACCGGGGAGCTGTTTTTT. It codes for CASSQERNTGELFF.

V gene TRBV15 combines with J gene TRBJ2-3; D unclear. Trimming removed 2 bases from V and 0 bases from J, with 6 bases in between. Germline CDR1 is LNHNV and CDR2 is YYDKDF (reference sequence). The CDR3 is 14 residues long. The CDR3 region is CATSRSSSTDTQYF. The DNA of the CDR3 is TGTGCCACCAGCAGAAGTTCCAGCACAGATACGCAGTATTTT.

The chain combines TRBV16 with TRBJ2-5; D possibly corresponds to TRBD2 (6 bases). Trimming took off 2 bases at V and 4 bases at J, with 17 bases between the two ends. Germline V gene lookup returns CDR1 KGHSY and CDR2 FQNENV. This CDR3 is 16 amino acids long. DNA of the CDR3: TGTGCCAGCAGCCAAGGGCCGGGGGAGTATGGAGAGACCCAGTACTTC. This sequence encodes CASSQGPGEYGETQYF. Looking up the rest from reference TRBV16 and TRBJ2-5 gives the full variable domain: GEEVAQTPKHLVRGEGQKAKLYCAPIKGHSYVFWYQQVLKNEFKFLISFQNENVFDETGMPKERFSAKCLPNSPCSLEIQATKLEDSAVYFCASSQGPGEYGETQYFGPGTRLLVL.